The 16 T cell receptor beta chains listed next were all sequenced from one sample in a study of T cells in Graves' hyperthyroidism and ophthalmopathy. TCR beta CDR3 regions were amplified from RNA transcripts. Primed by the HTBI set, a first-round RT-PCR was run on the TCR CDR3. Using its own MiXCR run on the multiplex PCR reads, TCRdb lists one record per CDR3 protein. The data show about 380,000 distinct CDR3 sequences, about 13% seen once. The sequenced material came from blood. The receptors were sampled from a young man with Graves' hyperthyroidism that later progressed to Graves' ophthalmopathy.

V usage is TRBV6-1 and J usage is TRBJ2-1; 13 positions match TRBD2. Germline V lookup: CDR1 MNHNS, CDR2 SASEGT. There are 17 residues in the CDR3. The V segment lost 5 bases and the J segment 1 base; nucleotides outside the gene matches: 5. CDR3 bases: TGTGCCAGCAGTCCGGGACTAGCGGGGATATCCTACAATGAGCAGTTCTTC. It is translated as CASSPGLAGISYNEQFF.

The rearrangement uses TRBV28 and TRBJ1-2; 8 bases are shared with TRBD1. CDR3 length: 14 amino acids. Trimming removed 6 bases from V and 5 bases from J; junction bases left unmatched: 8. Germline V lookup: CDR1 MDHEN, CDR2 SYDVKM. CDR3 residues: CASSLQGDFYGYTF. CDR3 bases: TGTGCCAGCAGCTTACAGGGGGACTTTTATGGCTACACCTTC.

This clonotype was seen ten or more times. This chain connects TRBV11-2 to TRBJ1-5; D possibly corresponds to TRBD1 (5 bases). The CDR3 consists of 14 residues. Deletions cut 5 bases from V and 2 bases from J, with 10 bases between. CDR1 SGHAT and CDR2 FQNNGV come from the germline V gene. CDR3 loop: CASSLRRGNQPQHF. In nucleotides, the CDR3 is TGTGCCAGCAGCCTTCGCAGGGGCAATCAGCCCCAGCATTTT.

The chain has TRBV9 and TRBJ1-3; D is ambiguous. Germline CDR1 and CDR2: SGDLS and YYNGEE. Trimming left V 4 bases short and J 3 bases short, with 11 bases between. The CDR3 is made up of 14 amino acids. This CDR3 is CASSPRVVGNTIYF. CDR3 bases: TGTGCCAGCAGCCCGAGAGTGGTTGGAAACACCATATATTTT.

The chain has TRBV4-1 and TRBJ2-5; D remains unclear. The CDR3 covers 18 residues. Deletions cut 0 bases from V and 2 bases from J, with 19 bases between. Germline loops: CDR1 MGHRA, CDR2 YSYEKL. The CDR3 DNA reads as TGCGCCAGCAGCCAAGATCTTGGGGTTATTAAAATACAAGAGACCCAGTACTTC. Translating gives CASSQDLGVIKIQETQYF.

With regard to this clonotype: This may arise from a read error, as a much more abundant clone is one base away. The conserved phenylalanine or tryptophan normally closing the CDR3 is absent here, so this likely arose from a read error. V usage is TRBV5-1 and J usage is TRBJ1-1; unclear D gene. V dropped 4 bases and J dropped 0 bases, with 7 bases sitting between them. Germline V lookup: CDR1 SGHRS, CDR2 YFSETQ. The CDR3 has 13 residues. The CDR3 DNA sequence: TGCGCCAGCAGCGCGGGAATGAACACTGAAGCTTTCCTT. Translated: CASSAGMNTEAFL.

A few counts support this clonotype. The CDR3 spells CASSPREDRGAFF. DNA for the CDR3: TGTGCCAGCAGCCCTCGGGAGGATCGTGGAGCTTTCTTT. The genes are TRBV3-1 and TRBJ1-1; D is uncertain. The germline V gene has CDR1 LGHDT and CDR2 YNNKEL (reference sequence). Trimming took off 4 bases at V and 10 bases at J, with 16 bases between the two ends. The CDR3 is made up of 13 amino acids.

This clonotype was counted many times. This chain joins TRBV20-1 and TRBJ2-3; D not certain. The CDR3 covers 12 residues. V was cut by 3 bases and J by 4 bases, with 8 bases left in between. The germline CDR1 and CDR2 sequences are DFQATT and SNEGSKA (reference sequence). The CDR3 loop reads CSASARADTQYF. CDR3 sequence (DNA): TGCAGTGCTAGCGCTCGGGCAGATACGCAGTATTTT.

The genes are TRBV20-1 and TRBJ1-1; no firm D call. Germline V CDR1 and CDR2: DFQATT, SNEGSKA (reference sequence). The V end lost 6 bases, the J end lost 3 bases, and 8 bases lay between the germline ends. CDR3 length: 11 amino acids. The CDR3 DNA follows: TGCAGTGCCAATAAGGACACTGAAGCTTTCTTT. It is translated as CSANKDTEAFF.

This clonotype was recorded a few times. The chain joins TRBV20-1 to TRBJ2-5; no clear D gene. The CDR3 is 13 amino acids. Germline CDR1 and CDR2: DFQATT and SNEGSKA (reference sequence). Trimming left V 3 bases short and J 0 bases short, with 8 bases between. The CDR3 region has the DNA TGCAGTGCTAGGGAACACTACCAAGAGACCCAGTACTTC. Translating gives CSAREHYQETQYF.

The chain combines TRBV12-3 or TRBV12-4 with TRBJ2-7, with a weak D call TRBD1 (5 bases). This CDR3 has 15 residues. Trimming cost V 6 bases and J 0 bases, with 15 bases left between them. The CDR3, as DNA: TGTGCCAGCAGGGCCGCAGGGTTTTTCTCCTACGAGCAGTACTTC. Translated, it gives CASRAAGFFSYEQYF.

This clonotype was observed many times. This sequence joins TRBV27 and TRBJ1-6; TRBD1 aligns across 9 bases. The junction had 5 bases not matched to a gene; V was cut back by 2 bases and J by 9 bases. The germline gives CDR1 MNHEY, CDR2 SMNVEV (reference sequence). There are 15 residues in the CDR3. CDR3 protein: CASSLRGQGFSPLHF. CDR3 in DNA: TGTGCCAGCAGTTTACGGGGACAGGGATTTTCACCCCTCCACTTT.

On this clonotype itself: One base away lies a much larger clone, so this may be a sequencing read error. The genes are TRBV7-9 and TRBJ2-1, with TRBD1 identical over 9 bases. The CDR3 is 16 residues long. V trimming: 5 bases; J trimming: 9 bases; junction bases outside the gene matches: 14. Germline-derived CDR1 and CDR2 are SEHNR and FQNEAQ (reference sequence). Written as DNA, the CDR3 is TGTGCCAGCAGCCTTAGGACAGGGGCGTTAGACAGTGAGCAGTTCTTC. Its translation is CASSLRTGALDSEQFF.

This clonotype came up a few times. The V gene is TRBV6-1, the J gene TRBJ2-7; D unresolved. Trimming removed 5 bases from V and 0 bases from J, with 8 bases in between. CDR3 size: 13 residues. CDR1 and CDR2 (germline): MNHNS, SASEGT. The CDR3 here is CASSQTDSYEQYF. The CDR3 nucleotides read TGTGCCAGCAGTCAGACTGACTCCTACGAGCAGTACTTC.

Concerning this clonotype: This may come from a read error, since a much larger clone is one base off. The chain is built from TRBV6-6 and TRBJ1-2; weak D call: TRBD1 (5 bases). The CDR3 loop spans 15 amino acids. Germline CDR1 reads MNHNY; CDR2 reads SVGAGI (reference sequence). CDR3 residues: CASSYSGQSVYSYTF. CDR3 DNA: TGTGCCAGCAGTTACTCGGGGCAGTCGGTCTATAGCTACACCTTC.

The chain joins TRBV20-1 to TRBJ1-2; tentatively, D is TRBD1 (5 bases). Germline V gene sequence: CDR1 DFQATT, CDR2 SNEGSKA (reference sequence). V lost 5 bases, J lost 1 base, and 20 bases lay in between. This CDR3 is built from 16 residues. The CDR3 DNA reads TGCAGTGCTCCCTGGACATCCCGGGGGGTTAACTATGGCTACACCTTC. Its translation: CSAPWTSRGVNYGYTF.